This passage covers 28 T cell receptor beta chains from one sample sequenced in a study of T-cell reconstitution after alpha-beta-depleted transplantation in children. Unique molecular identifiers tagged the TCRbeta library. TCRdb re-analysed the PCR reads in MiXCR, keeping a single row per CDR3 protein. The sample shows 350,000 to 400,000 distinct CDR3 sequences, about a fifth of them seen only once. This material consisted of PBMCs from the stem cell graft donor, taken from the stem cell graft. The receptor set was obtained from a human donor who donated a stem cell graft to a child with acute myeloid leukemia.

The chain joins TRBV15 to TRBJ2-1; D call uncertain. Germline lookup yields CDR1 LNHNV and CDR2 YYDKDF (reference sequence). The ends were cut back, 2 bases at V and 8 bases at J, with 16 bases in the middle. The CDR3 loop spans 15 amino acids. The CDR3 spells CATSRTWSMSDEQFF. The CDR3 region has the DNA TGTGCCACCAGCAGAACCTGGAGTATGAGCGATGAGCAGTTCTTC. The full variable domain, with the rest looked up from reference TRBV15 and TRBJ2-1, is DAMVIQNPRYQVTQFGKPVTLSCSQTLNHNVMYWYQQKSSQAPKLLFHYYDKDFNNEADTPDNFQSRRPNTSFCFLDIRSPGLGDTAMYLCATSRTWSMSDEQFFGPGTRLTVL.

CDR3 protein: CASSQEGDRRIRYTF. The CDR3 DNA reads as TGCGCCAGCAGCCAAGAAGGAGACAGACGTATTCGCTACACCTTC. The genes are TRBV4-1 and TRBJ1-2; TRBD1 might be the D (5 bases). This CDR3 comprises 15 residues. The V end was cut by 0 bases, the J end by 9 bases, with 17 bases between. CDR1 and CDR2 from the germline V gene are MGHRA and YSYEKL.

V usage is TRBV6-1 and J usage is TRBJ2-7; 7 bases are a match to TRBD1. This CDR3 has 14 amino acids. The ends lost 5 bases at V and 4 bases at J; junction bases unmatched: 8. CDR1 and CDR2 (germline): MNHNS, SASEGT. The CDR3 loop reads CASSTRRDSYEQYF. Written as DNA, the CDR3 is TGTGCCAGCAGTACGCGCCGGGACAGTTACGAGCAGTACTTC.

Ten or more counts support this clonotype. V gene TRBV12-3 or TRBV12-4 combines with J gene TRBJ2-5; 9 bases fit TRBD2. The trim removed 6 bases at V and 4 bases at J, leaving 15 bases unmatched. This CDR3 is 17 amino acids long. The CDR3 DNA is TGTGCCAGCAGCCCACCCGGGGTAGCGGGAGTTCTAGAGACCCAGTACTTC. It translates to CASSPPGVAGVLETQYF.

This clonotype was seen only a few times. This chain uses TRBV4-3 with TRBJ2-3; D may correspond to TRBD1 or TRBD2 (5 bases each). In germline, CDR1 is LGHNA, CDR2 YSLEER. V gave up 1 base and J gave up 6 bases, with 11 bases separating them. This CDR3 spans 14 amino acids. DNA of the CDR3: TGCGCCAGCAGCCAAGGGGGGATCGGGGATACGCAGTATTTT. Amino acid sequence: CASSQGGIGDTQYF.

A few counts support this clonotype. CDR3 bases: TGCAGTGCTAGAGATCGGCCGCAAATTGCAACTAATGAAAAACTGTTTTTT. As protein: CSARDRPQIATNEKLFF. The chain combines TRBV20-1 with TRBJ1-4; D remains ambiguous. The CDR3 runs to 17 residues. Germline V gene sequence: CDR1 DFQATT, CDR2 SNEGSKA (reference sequence). With 0 bases removed from V and 0 bases from J, the gap between germline ends came to 14 bases.

The J gene is TRBJ2-3, the V gene TRBV12-3 or TRBV12-4, with 13 bases matching TRBD2. The CDR3 runs 17 residues. Losses at the gene ends were 6 bases for V and 0 bases for J; bases not matched to a gene: 6. The DNA for the CDR3 is TGTGCCAGCAGCGATACGGGACTAGCGGGAAGCACAGATACGCAGTATTTT. Translated: CASSDTGLAGSTDTQYF.

The V call is TRBV4-1, the J call TRBJ2-5; D may be TRBD1 or TRBD2 (6 bases each). Trimming shortened V by 0 bases and J by 5 bases, and 10 bases separated the two germline ends. The CDR3 is made up of 14 amino acids. Looked up from germline, CDR1 is MGHRA and CDR2 is YSYEKL. Here the CDR3 reads CASSQDKGGETQYF. CDR3 DNA sequence: TGCGCCAGCAGCCAAGATAAAGGGGGGGAGACCCAGTACTTC.

The sample holds many counts of this clonotype. V and J are TRBV29-1 and TRBJ2-7; possible D gene TRBD1, 5 bases. There are 13 residues in the CDR3. Germline CDR1 and CDR2: SQVTM and ANQGSEA. V lost 3 bases to trimming and J lost 6 bases, with 15 bases between them. CDR3 DNA sequence: TGCAGCGTTGACTTCGGACACCCGCTCGAGCAGTACTTC. Translation: CSVDFGHPLEQYF.

The chain uses TRBV14 and TRBJ2-1; D is unclear. V lost 2 bases and J 13 bases, leaving 12 bases between the germline ends. The CDR3 is 12 amino acids. The germline V gene encodes CDR1 SGHDN and CDR2 FVKESK. CDR3 coding DNA: TGTGCCAGCAGCCAAACTCGGACGCCCCAGTTCTTC. Protein sequence: CASSQTRTPQFF.

The chain joins TRBV5-1 to TRBJ2-7; the D gene could be TRBD1 or TRBD2 (5 bases each). The CDR3 is 14 amino acids. Germline values: CDR1 SGHRS, CDR2 YFSETQ. The V and J ends lost 3 bases and 0 bases respectively, with 10 bases between them. DNA for the CDR3: TGCGCCAGCAGCTCAGGGAGCGGCTCCTACGAGCAGTACTTC. Translating gives CASSSGSGSYEQYF.

V usage is TRBV21-1 and J usage is TRBJ2-5. TRBV21-1 is a pseudogene segment. The CDR3 covers 16 residues. The CDR3 sequence: CASSKESDSYGETQYF. For the CDR3, the DNA is TGTGCCAGCAGCAAAGAATCCGACTCTTACGGGGAGACCCAGTACTTC.

This clonotype has only one observation. This chain joins TRBV15 and TRBJ2-7; no clear D. CDR1 and CDR2 from the germline V gene are LNHNV and YYDKDF (reference sequence). The CDR3 has 15 residues. V lost 0 bases, J lost 3 bases, and 12 bases lay in between. CDR3 protein: CATSREVGLVYEQYF. In DNA, the CDR3 is TGTGCCACCAGCAGAGAAGTAGGCCTAGTCTACGAGCAGTACTTC.

This clonotype has ten or more counts. The chain has TRBV20-1 and TRBJ1-3; no reliable D call. This CDR3 comprises 13 residues. Trimming cost V 3 bases and J 2 bases, with 8 bases left between them. Germline V gives CDR1 DFQATT, CDR2 SNEGSKA (reference sequence). The CDR3 is CSASWAAGNTIYF. DNA of the CDR3: TGCAGTGCTAGTTGGGCCGCTGGAAACACCATATATTTT.

The V and J genes are TRBV20-1 and TRBJ2-3; 8 bases line up with TRBD1. With V trimmed by 0 bases and J by 2 bases, 19 bases remained unmatched. Germline CDR1 reads DFQATT; CDR2 reads SNEGSKA (reference sequence). This CDR3 has 20 amino acids. CDR3 sequence: CSARDLGRGLKDGNTDTQYF. The CDR3 coding sequence is TGCAGTGCTAGAGATCTTGGCAGGGGGCTAAAGGATGGAAACACAGATACGCAGTATTTT.

The V and J genes are TRBV7-8 and TRBJ2-5, with D perhaps assigned TRBD1 or TRBD2 (5 bases each). V lost 6 bases, J lost 0 bases, and 11 bases lay in between. Germline lookup yields CDR1 SGHVS and CDR2 FQNEAQ. The CDR3 has 14 residues. The CDR3 DNA reads TGTGCCAGCAGTATCTGGGGGAACCAAGAGACCCAGTACTTC. Its protein is CASSIWGNQETQYF.

This clonotype has a count of ten or more. This chain connects TRBV27 to TRBJ2-7; the match to TRBD2 covers 11 bases. The trim removed 5 bases at V and 3 bases at J, leaving 6 bases unmatched. Germline CDR1 MNHEY, CDR2 SMNVEV (reference sequence). The CDR3 has 15 amino acids. The CDR3 loop reads CASSPGLAENYEQYF. The CDR3 region has the DNA TGTGCCAGCAGTCCGGGACTAGCGGAGAACTACGAGCAGTACTTC.

This clonotype appeared a few times. The CDR3 DNA reads as TGTGCCAGCAGTTACTCAAGAGGCCAGCCCCAGCATTTT. Encoded protein: CASSYSRGQPQHF. V is TRBV6-5 and J is TRBJ1-5; D call uncertain. Germline CDR1 is MNHEY and CDR2 is SVGAGI. V was cut by 0 bases and J by 7 bases, with 7 bases left in between. CDR3 length equals 13 residues.

The V call is TRBV5-6, the J call TRBJ2-7; 8 bases align to TRBD2. This CDR3 comprises 16 residues. CDR1 and CDR2 (germline): SGHDT, YYEEEE. V was pared by 0 bases and J by 6 bases, with 11 bases of the junction left unmatched. CDR3 sequence reads: CASSLVAGLAGLEQYF. As DNA, the CDR3 is TGTGCCAGCAGCTTGGTTGCGGGGCTAGCGGGTCTCGAGCAGTACTTC.

In this sample, this clonotype turned up a few times. The CDR3 loop reads CSGTDRGRSYEQYF. The CDR3 DNA follows: TGCAGTGGTACGGACAGGGGCCGTTCCTACGAGCAGTACTTC. V gene TRBV20-1 combines with J gene TRBJ2-7, with 9 bases identical to TRBD1. The junction had 8 bases not matched to a gene; V was cut back by 7 bases and J by 1 base. Per the germline V gene, CDR1 is DFQATT and CDR2 is SNEGSKA (reference sequence). This CDR3 spans 14 amino acids.

This clonotype was recorded at least ten times. The chain combines TRBV6-2 or TRBV6-3 with TRBJ2-7, with TRBD1 matching over 9 bases. CDR1 is MNHEY and CDR2 is SVGEGT in the germline V gene. J lost 2 bases, V lost 5 bases, and 7 bases had no gene match. The CDR3 spans 15 residues. The CDR3 reads CASSKPGQGTYEQYF. The CDR3, as DNA: TGTGCCAGCAGTAAACCGGGACAGGGCACCTACGAGCAGTACTTC.

This rearrangement joins TRBV10-3 to TRBJ1-1; D perhaps matches TRBD1 (5 bases). Trimming cost V 7 bases and J 3 bases, with 12 bases left between them. Germline V gene lookup returns CDR1 ENHRY and CDR2 SYGVKD. The CDR3 spans 13 residues. CDR3 sequence: CAIKAGYDTEAFF. CDR3 bases: TGTGCCATCAAGGCAGGGTACGACACTGAAGCTTTCTTT.

CDR3 nucleotides: TGCGCCAGCAGCTTGGGGTCTTCGGGAGGGCCCAATGAGCAGTTCTTC. Translation gives CASSLGSSGGPNEQFF. The rearrangement uses TRBV5-1 and TRBJ2-1; TRBD2 aligns across 8 bases. Germline trimming cut 0 bases from V and 6 bases from J; bases unmatched to any gene: 8. Germline V gene sequence: CDR1 SGHRS, CDR2 YFSETQ. The CDR3 extends over 16 amino acids.

The V and J genes are TRBV6-1 and TRBJ2-3, with TRBD2 matching over 9 bases. In germline, CDR1 is MNHNS, CDR2 SASEGT. With 6 bases clipped from V and 6 bases from J, the junction kept 13 bases outside the gene matches. The CDR3 loop spans 16 amino acids. The CDR3 DNA sequence: TGTGCCAGCAGCCCCTCGGCGGGAGGGACTATGGATACGCAGTATTTT. Translating gives CASSPSAGGTMDTQYF.

The rearrangement joins TRBV30 to TRBJ1-5, with D uncertain. Germline CDR1 reads GTSNPN; CDR2 reads SVGIG (reference sequence). CDR3 length: 17 residues. Trimming took off 0 bases at V and 4 bases at J, with 19 bases between the two ends. CDR3 DNA: TGTGCCTGGAGTGTCACAACGGCTTCCCGCCCGAATCAGCCCCAGCATTTT. This codes for CAWSVTTASRPNQPQHF.

The chain recombines TRBV20-1 with TRBJ2-7, with 7 bases that match TRBD2. Germline CDR1 DFQATT, CDR2 SNEGSKA (reference sequence). The CDR3 consists of 14 residues. V lost 1 base, J lost 2 bases, and 5 bases stayed unmatched. The CDR3 bases are TGCAGTGCTAGAGCCCCCGCGGGAGCCTACGAGCAGTACTTC. Translated: CSARAPAGAYEQYF.

This clonotype has only a few counts. The chain couples TRBV20-1 to TRBJ2-7; the match to TRBD2 covers 10 bases. Germline V gene lookup returns CDR1 DFQATT and CDR2 SNEGSKA (reference sequence). V was clipped by 6 bases and J by 6 bases; unmatched bases: 11. CDR3 length equals 14 residues. This chain's CDR3 is CSARLAGGNLEQYF. Here the CDR3 DNA reads TGCAGTGCAAGGTTAGCGGGAGGAAACCTCGAGCAGTACTTC.

This clonotype was seen a handful of times. This chain connects TRBV29-1 to TRBJ2-2; 11 bases agree with TRBD2. The CDR3 runs 13 residues. J gave up 5 bases and V 7 bases, and 3 bases lay outside the gene matches. Looked up from germline, CDR1 is SQVTM and CDR2 is ANQGSEA. This CDR3 is CSGLAGGTGELFF. Here the CDR3 DNA reads TGCAGCGGGCTAGCGGGAGGAACCGGGGAGCTGTTTTTT.